This T cell receptor (beta chain) was documented in a study of blood T cell repertoires in COVID-19. V lost 5 bases and J lost 6; bases outside the gene matches: 12. The CDR3 covers 16 residues. CDR1 SEHNR and CDR2 FQNEAQ come from the germline V gene (reference sequence). Clones were read by immunoSEQ multiplex PCR, and TCRdb kept only the in-frame ones, dropping some. The repertoire holds 200,000 to 300,000 clones, with 88% as singletons. The study recruited people aged about 18 to 89 years across 20 to 30 US areas. The J gene is TRBJ1-2, the V gene TRBV7-9, with 10 bases fitting TRBD1. The TCR sequence derives from a woman aged 40 to 50 with acute COVID-19. Sequences were obtained from PBMCs or T cells enriched from blood (not recorded which). CDR3 nucleotides: TGTGCCAGCAGCCGATACACGGGGACAGGGGCTCATGGCTACACCTTC. Protein sequence: CASSRYTGTGAHGYTF.